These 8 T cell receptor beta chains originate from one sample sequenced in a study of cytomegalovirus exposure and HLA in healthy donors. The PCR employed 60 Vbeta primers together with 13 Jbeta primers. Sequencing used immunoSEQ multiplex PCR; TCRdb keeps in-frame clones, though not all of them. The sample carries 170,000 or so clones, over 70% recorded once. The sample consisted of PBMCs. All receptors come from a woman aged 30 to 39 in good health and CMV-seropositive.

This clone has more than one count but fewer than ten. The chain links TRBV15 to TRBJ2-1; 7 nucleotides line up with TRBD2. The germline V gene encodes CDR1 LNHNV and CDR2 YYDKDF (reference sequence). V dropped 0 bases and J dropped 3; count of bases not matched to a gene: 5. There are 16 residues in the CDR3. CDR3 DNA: TGTGCCACCAGCAGAGATCTCGGGACTATCTACAATGAGCAGTTCTTC. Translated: CATSRDLGTIYNEQFF.

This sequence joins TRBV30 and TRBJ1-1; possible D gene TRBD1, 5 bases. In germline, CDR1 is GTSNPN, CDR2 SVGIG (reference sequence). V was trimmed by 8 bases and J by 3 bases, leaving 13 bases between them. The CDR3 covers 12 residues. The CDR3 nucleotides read TGTGCCACAACTCGGGGGGACACTGAAGCTTTCTTT. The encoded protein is CATTRGDTEAFF. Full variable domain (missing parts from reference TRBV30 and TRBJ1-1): SQTIHQWPATLVQPVGSPLSLECTVEGTSNPNLYWYRQAAGRGLQLLFYSVGIGQISSEVPQNLSASRPQDRQFILSSKKLLLSDSGFYLCATTRGDTEAFFGQGTRLTVV.

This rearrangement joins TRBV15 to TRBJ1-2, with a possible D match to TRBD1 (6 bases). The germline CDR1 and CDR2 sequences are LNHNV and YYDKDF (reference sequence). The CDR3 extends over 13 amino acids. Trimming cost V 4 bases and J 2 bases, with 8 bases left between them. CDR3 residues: CATSTGQNYGYTF. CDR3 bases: TGTGCCACCAGCACCGGACAGAACTATGGCTACACCTTC.

The CDR3 protein is CASSSRDRDQETQYF. CDR3 DNA sequence: TGTGCCAGCAGCTCCCGAGACAGGGACCAAGAGACCCAGTACTTC. The chain employs TRBV7-8 and TRBJ2-5, with 7 bases lining up with TRBD1. V dropped 4 bases and J dropped 0; count of bases not matched to a gene: 5. This CDR3 is built from 15 residues. Germline assignment: CDR1 SGHVS and CDR2 FQNEAQ.

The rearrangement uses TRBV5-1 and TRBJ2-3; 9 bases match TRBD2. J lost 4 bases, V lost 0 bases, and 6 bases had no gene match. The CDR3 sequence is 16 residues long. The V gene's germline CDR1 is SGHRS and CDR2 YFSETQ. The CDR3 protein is CASSLAVAGEPDTQYF. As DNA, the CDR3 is TGCGCCAGCAGCTTGGCAGTAGCGGGAGAACCAGATACGCAGTATTTT.

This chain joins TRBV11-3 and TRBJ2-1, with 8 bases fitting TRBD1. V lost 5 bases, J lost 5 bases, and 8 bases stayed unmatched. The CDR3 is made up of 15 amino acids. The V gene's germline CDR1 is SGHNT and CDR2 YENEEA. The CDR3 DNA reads TGTGCCAGCAGCCCCCGGACAGGGTTGCACAATGAGCAGTTCTTC. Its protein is CASSPRTGLHNEQFF.

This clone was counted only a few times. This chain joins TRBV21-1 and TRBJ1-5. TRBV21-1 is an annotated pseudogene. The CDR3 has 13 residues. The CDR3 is CASSNRRGKPQHF. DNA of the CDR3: TGTGCCAGCAGCAACCGCCGGGGTAAGCCCCAGCATTTT.

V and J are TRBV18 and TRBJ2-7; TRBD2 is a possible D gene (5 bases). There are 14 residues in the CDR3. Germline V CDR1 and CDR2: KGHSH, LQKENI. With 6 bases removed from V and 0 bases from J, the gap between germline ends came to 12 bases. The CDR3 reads CASSRMRVSYEQYF. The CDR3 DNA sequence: TGTGCCAGCTCTCGGATGCGGGTCTCCTACGAGCAGTACTTC.